This TCR beta chain was sequenced during a study of blood T cells in healthy people across ages. Per germline, CDR1 SGHTA and CDR2 FQGNSA. This CDR3 has 16 residues. A sample-barcoded 5' primer and a J-beta primer mix were used in a second PCR of about 6 to 12 cycles. One entry per CDR3 protein results from TCRdb running MiXCR on the 5' RACE reads. This table holds around 650,000 distinct CDR3 sequences, about 32% found once. This clonotype was detected only a few times. The junction departs from germline at one end; a sequencing error may be responsible. The TCR originated in a woman older than 75 in good health. The rearrangement joins TRBV7-2 to TRBJ1-2, with a weak D call TRBD1 (5 bases). Sequencing used blood. In DNA, the CDR3 is TGTGCCTGCAGCTTAGGCTCCGGGCTGGGGCTCCTAGGCTACACCTTC. This gives the protein CACSLGSGLGLLGYTF.